This is a list of T cell receptor beta chains from one sample in a study of T-cell reconstitution after alpha-beta-depleted transplantation in children. TCRdb recomputed calls from the PCR reads with MiXCR, one row per CDR3 protein. Here the sample spans about 480,000 distinct CDR3 sequences, roughly an eighth being singletons. The sample in question was PBMCs from the stem cell graft donor, obtained from the stem cell graft. The receptors originated from a human donor who donated a stem cell graft to a child with combined immunodeficiency. CDR3s include the opening cysteine and the closing phenylalanine or tryptophan. The order of the fields is D gene, CDR3 length, V gene, J gene, clone size, CDR3 protein, CDR3 DNA. The D gene is left open where the match is weak. Expanded clones get a size class; other rows say once, few or many, or leave the size out.

NA	14	TRBV12-3/TRBV12-4	TRBJ1-4	many	CASSLGRFEEKLFF	TGTGCCAGCAGTTTAGGGAGATTCGAGGAAAAACTGTTTTTT
NA	14	TRBV12-3/TRBV12-4	TRBJ2-2	NA	CASSSGAYTGELFF	TGTGCCAGCAGCTCCGGGGCATACACCGGGGAGCTGTTTTTT
NA	11	TRBV29-1	TRBJ2-7	NA	CSATAGAEQYF	TGCAGCGCTACTGCAGGGGCCGAGCAGTACTTC
TRBD2	14	TRBV7-9	TRBJ2-7	few	CASSVTGTNYEQYF	TGTGCCAGCAGCGTCACCGGGACTAACTACGAGCAGTACTTC
NA	13	TRBV12-3/TRBV12-4	TRBJ2-2	few	CASSWSNHGELFF	TGTGCCAGCAGTTGGAGCAATCACGGGGAGCTGTTTTTT
TRBD2	17	TRBV6-5	TRBJ2-7	NA	CASSYSGLAASSYEQYF	TGTGCCAGCAGTTACTCCGGACTAGCCGCTAGCTCCTACGAGCAGTACTTC
TRBD2	14	TRBV7-3	TRBJ2-3	few	CATSPGLAGDTQYF	TGTGCCACCTCACCGGGACTAGCTGGAGATACGCAGTATTTT
NA	14	TRBV5-6	TRBJ2-5	few	CASSLYAVMETQYF	TGTGCCAGCAGCTTGTACGCAGTCATGGAGACCCAGTACTTC
NA	11	TRBV7-9	TRBJ2-7	few	CASGPSDLQYF	TGTGCCAGCGGCCCGTCCGACCTACAGTACTTC
TRBD1	14	TRBV6-1	TRBJ1-2	NA	CASSPTGAIGGYTF	TGTGCCAGCAGTCCGACAGGGGCGATAGGTGGCTACACCTTC